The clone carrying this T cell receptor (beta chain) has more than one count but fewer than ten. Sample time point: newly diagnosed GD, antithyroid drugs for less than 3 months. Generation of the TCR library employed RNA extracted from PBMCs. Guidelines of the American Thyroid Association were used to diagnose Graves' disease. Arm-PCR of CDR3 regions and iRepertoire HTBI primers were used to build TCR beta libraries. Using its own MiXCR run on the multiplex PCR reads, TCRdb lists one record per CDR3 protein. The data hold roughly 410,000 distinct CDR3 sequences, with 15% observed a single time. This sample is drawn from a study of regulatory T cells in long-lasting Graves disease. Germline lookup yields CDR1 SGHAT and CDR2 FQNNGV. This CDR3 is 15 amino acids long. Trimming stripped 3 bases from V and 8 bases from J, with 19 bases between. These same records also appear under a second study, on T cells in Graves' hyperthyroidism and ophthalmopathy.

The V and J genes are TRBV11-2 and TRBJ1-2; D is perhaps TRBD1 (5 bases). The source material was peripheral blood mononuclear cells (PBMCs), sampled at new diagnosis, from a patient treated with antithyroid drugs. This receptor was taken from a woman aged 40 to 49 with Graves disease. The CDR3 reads CASSLVAGLFDGYTF. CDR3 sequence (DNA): TGTGCCAGCAGCTTGGTGGCAGGGCTATTCGACGGCTACACCTTC.